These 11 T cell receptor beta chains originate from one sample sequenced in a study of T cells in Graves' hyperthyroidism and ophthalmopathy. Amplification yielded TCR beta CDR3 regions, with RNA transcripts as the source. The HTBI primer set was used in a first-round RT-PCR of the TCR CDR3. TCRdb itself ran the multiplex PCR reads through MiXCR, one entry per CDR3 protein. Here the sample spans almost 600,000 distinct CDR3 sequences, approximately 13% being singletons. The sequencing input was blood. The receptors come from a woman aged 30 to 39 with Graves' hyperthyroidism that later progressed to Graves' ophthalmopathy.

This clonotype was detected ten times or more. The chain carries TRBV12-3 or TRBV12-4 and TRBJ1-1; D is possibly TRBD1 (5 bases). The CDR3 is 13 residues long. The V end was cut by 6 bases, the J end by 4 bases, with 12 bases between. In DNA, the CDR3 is TGTGCCAGCAGACCCGACAGATTCACTGAAGCTTTCTTT. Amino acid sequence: CASRPDRFTEAFF.

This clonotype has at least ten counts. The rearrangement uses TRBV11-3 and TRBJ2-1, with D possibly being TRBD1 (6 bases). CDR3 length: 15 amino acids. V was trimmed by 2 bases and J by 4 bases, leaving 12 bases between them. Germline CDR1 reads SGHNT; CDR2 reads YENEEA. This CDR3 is CASSLRGWIYNEQFF. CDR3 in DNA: TGTGCCAGCAGCTTAAGGGGGTGGATATACAATGAGCAGTTCTTC.

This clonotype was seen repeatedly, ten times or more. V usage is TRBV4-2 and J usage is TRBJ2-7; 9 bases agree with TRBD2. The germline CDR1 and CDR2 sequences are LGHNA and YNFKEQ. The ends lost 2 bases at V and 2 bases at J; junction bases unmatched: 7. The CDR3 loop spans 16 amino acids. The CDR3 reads CASSQQAGGQAYEQYF. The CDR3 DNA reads TGTGCCAGCAGCCAACAAGCGGGAGGCCAGGCCTACGAGCAGTACTTC.

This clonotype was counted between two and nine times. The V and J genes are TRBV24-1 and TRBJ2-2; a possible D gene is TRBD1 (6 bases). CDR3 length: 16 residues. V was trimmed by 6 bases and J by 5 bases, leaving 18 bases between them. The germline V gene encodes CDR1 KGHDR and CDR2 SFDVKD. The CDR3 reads CATSPPGRGRTGELFF. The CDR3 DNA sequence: TGTGCCACCAGTCCCCCAGGCAGGGGAAGGACCGGGGAGCTGTTTTTT.

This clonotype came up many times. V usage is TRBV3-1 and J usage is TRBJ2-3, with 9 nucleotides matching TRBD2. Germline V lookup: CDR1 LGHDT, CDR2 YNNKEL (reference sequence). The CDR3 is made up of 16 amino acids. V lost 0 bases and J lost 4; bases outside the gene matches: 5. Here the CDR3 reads CASSQDPASGADTQYF. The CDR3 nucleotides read TGTGCCAGCAGCCAAGATCCGGCTAGCGGGGCAGATACGCAGTATTTT.

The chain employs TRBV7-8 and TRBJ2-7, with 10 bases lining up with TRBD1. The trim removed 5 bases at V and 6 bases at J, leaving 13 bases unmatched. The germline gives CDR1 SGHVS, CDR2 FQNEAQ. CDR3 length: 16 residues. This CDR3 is CASSLTLGTGVSEQYF. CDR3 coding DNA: TGTGCCAGCAGCCTAACCTTAGGGACAGGGGTTTCCGAGCAGTACTTC.

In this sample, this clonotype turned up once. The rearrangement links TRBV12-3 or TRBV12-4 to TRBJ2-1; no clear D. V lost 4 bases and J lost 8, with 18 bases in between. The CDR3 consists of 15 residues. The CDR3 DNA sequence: TGTGCCAGCAGTTGGCTCCGTGGCAGGATCTATGAGCAGTTCTTC. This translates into CASSWLRGRIYEQFF.

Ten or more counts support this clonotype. The CDR3 bases are TGTGCCAGCAGCTTAGTTGGACAGGGGATCCGCGATGGAAACACCATATATTTT. Translation: CASSLVGQGIRDGNTIYF. This rearrangement joins TRBV11-3 to TRBJ1-3, with 9 bases aligning to TRBD1. CDR1 SGHNT and CDR2 YENEEA come from the germline V gene. This CDR3 has 18 residues. Trimming took 1 base from V and 3 from J; bases not matched to a gene: 10.

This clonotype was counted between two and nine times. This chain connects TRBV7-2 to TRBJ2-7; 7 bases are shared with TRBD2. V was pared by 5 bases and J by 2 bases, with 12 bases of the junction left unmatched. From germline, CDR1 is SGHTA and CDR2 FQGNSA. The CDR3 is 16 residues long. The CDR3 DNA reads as TGTGCCAGCAGCCCCCGGGGGGACGGGAACCCCTACGAGCAGTACTTC. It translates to CASSPRGDGNPYEQYF. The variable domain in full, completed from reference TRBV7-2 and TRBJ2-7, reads GAGVSQSPSNKVTEKGKDVELRCDPISGHTALYWYRQSLGQGLEFLIYFQGNSAPDKSGLPSDRFSAERTGGSVSTLTIQRTQQEDSAVYLCASSPRGDGNPYEQYFGPGTRLTVT.

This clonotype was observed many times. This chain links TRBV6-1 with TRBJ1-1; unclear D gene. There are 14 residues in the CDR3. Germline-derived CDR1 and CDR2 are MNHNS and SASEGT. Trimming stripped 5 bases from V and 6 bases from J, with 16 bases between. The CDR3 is CASSYYTSLSEAFF. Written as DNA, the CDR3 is TGTGCCAGCAGTTATTACACCTCCCTTTCTGAAGCTTTCTTT.

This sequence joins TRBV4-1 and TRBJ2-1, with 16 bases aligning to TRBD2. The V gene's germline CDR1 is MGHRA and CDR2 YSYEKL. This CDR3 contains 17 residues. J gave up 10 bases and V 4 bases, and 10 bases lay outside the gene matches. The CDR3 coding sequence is TGCGCCAGCAGCCCCGGGACTAGCGGGAGGGCGAGGTTGGAGCAGTTCTTC. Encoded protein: CASSPGTSGRARLEQFF.